This record concerns one T cell receptor beta chain sequence. This clone's antigen is unknown. No qualities accompany the bases; no much larger clone lies one base away. TCRbeta CDR3 regions were amplified from genomic DNA by means of the immunoSEQ Assay, a bias-controlled multiplex PCR. The original pipeline was this. The number of nucleated cells in each sample was estimated from the amplification of reference gene primers within the assay. Sequence reads were collapsed and filtered to measure the absolute abundance of every unique TCRbeta CDR3 rearrangement. For each sample, productive Simpson clonality was calculated as the square root of Simpson's diversity index over productive rearrangements. The source is immuneACCESS, and TCRdb retained only in-frame sequences with V and J called. Part of the clones is not carried over; for the studies checked, unresolved V genes explain less than half of this, and the remainder is unexplained. Clonal size and the V and J genes are those of that table, whereas D and trimming came from the DNA. The sample table shows about 61,000 clones, and roughly 88% are seen once. 3.5% to 5% of the sample belongs to the ten largest clones.

This specimen comes from a study of blood T cell repertoires in COVID-19 (dated by TCRdb to the early 2020s). Concerning the study at large: Collaborator samples came from the United States, Italy and Spain and covered acute and convalescent phases of COVID-19. The repertoires were released in a freely available public database meant as a resource for research on the immune response to SARS-CoV-2. The dataset comprised deeply sampled blood TCRbeta repertoires from subjects exposed to, actively infected with, or recovered from COVID-19. A de-identified subject ID, COVID-19 status, age in years and sex were almost always included in the sample metadata. HLA class I and class II types, where available, came from metadata supplied by the sample provider rather than from assay-based typing. The samples were drawn from two sources: the first 160 participants of the ongoing ImmuneRACE study, and 1,254 subjects contributed by 6 global collaborators. The prospective study material was composed of cDNA or gDNA derived from T cells, B-cell-depleted T cells, or PBMCs.

Points the paper makes about the study in general: How much clinical and demographic metadata was included differed by source and by participant, and the metadata was provided uncurated.

The collaborating institutions used their own protocols to collect whole blood in K2EDTA tubes. For TCRbeta analysis, collaborator samples were shipped as frozen whole blood, as isolated PBMCs, or as DNA extracted from either sample type. The CDR3 runs 14 amino acids, cysteine and phenylalanine included. CDR3 DNA only is kept here, 42 bases in frame from base 1. The sequence was collected from a human donor in a cohort sampled during active COVID-19. The chain links TRBV1 with TRBJ2-5; the table assigns TRBD1, which was not confirmed against the DNA. TRBV1 is given as a pseudogene. The source material was peripheral blood. The nucleotides are TGCACCAGCAGCCTCTCAGGGGCAGGGGAGACCCAGTACTTC. Translated, this is CTSSLSGAGETQYF.